The sequence of this T cell receptor (beta chain) was determined in a study of CD8 T cells in ankylosing spondylitis. One entry per CDR3 protein results from TCRdb running MiXCR on the 5' RACE reads. Of 670,000 or so distinct CDR3 sequences listed, around 17% are singletons. Study findings and constraints: Some motif variants had been reported before (in reactive arthritis synovial fluid and blood). Within matched ankylosing spondylitis synovial fluid, disease-linked clones were reportedly significantly enriched. Disease-linked clones were CD8+ and relatively rare in peripheral blood. A motif in TCR beta, a set of eight or nine highly homologous variants, appeared characteristic of ankylosing spondylitis blood.

Per germline, CDR1 MNHEY and CDR2 SVGAGI. There are 14 residues in the CDR3. V shed 4 bases and J shed 9 bases, with 18 bases lying between them. As for this clonotype: Its antigen is currently unknown.

The rearrangement joins TRBV6-5 to TRBJ2-5; the D is unclear. This TCR derives from a male donor with ankylosing spondylitis. The specimen was blood, either unsorted or a sorted T cell fraction (not recorded which). In DNA form, the CDR3 reads TGTGCCAGCAGTTTCGAGGTTTACACAAGAGCCCAGTACTTC. Protein sequence: CASSFEVYTRAQYF.